This T cell receptor (beta chain) was found in a study of blood T cells in healthy people across ages. Trimming left V 4 bases short and J 0 bases short, with 13 bases between. This CDR3 comprises 16 residues. Germline assignment: CDR1 LGHNA and CDR2 YSLEER. Study results and limitations: Versus aged donors, long-lived donors had higher diversity and more naive CD4+ cells. No conclusive comparison of naive versus antigen-experienced cells was possible with unsorted PBMCs.

Concerning this clonotype itself: What it binds is not known.

For the second PCR, which ran for about 7 to 11 cycles, a sample-barcoded 5' primer and a J-beta primer mix were used. TCRdb processed the 5' RACE reads anew with MiXCR; each CDR3 protein has one entry. Among roughly 2 million distinct CDR3 sequences listed, about 50% were seen once. The receptor was derived from a woman in her thirties or forties in good health. Specimen: blood. The rearrangement joins TRBV4-3 to TRBJ2-1, with D perhaps TRBD2 (5 bases). DNA of the CDR3: TGCGCCAGCAGCCGGCGGGCGGAGAGCTCCTACAATGAGCAGTTCTTC. Translation: CASSRRAESSYNEQFF.